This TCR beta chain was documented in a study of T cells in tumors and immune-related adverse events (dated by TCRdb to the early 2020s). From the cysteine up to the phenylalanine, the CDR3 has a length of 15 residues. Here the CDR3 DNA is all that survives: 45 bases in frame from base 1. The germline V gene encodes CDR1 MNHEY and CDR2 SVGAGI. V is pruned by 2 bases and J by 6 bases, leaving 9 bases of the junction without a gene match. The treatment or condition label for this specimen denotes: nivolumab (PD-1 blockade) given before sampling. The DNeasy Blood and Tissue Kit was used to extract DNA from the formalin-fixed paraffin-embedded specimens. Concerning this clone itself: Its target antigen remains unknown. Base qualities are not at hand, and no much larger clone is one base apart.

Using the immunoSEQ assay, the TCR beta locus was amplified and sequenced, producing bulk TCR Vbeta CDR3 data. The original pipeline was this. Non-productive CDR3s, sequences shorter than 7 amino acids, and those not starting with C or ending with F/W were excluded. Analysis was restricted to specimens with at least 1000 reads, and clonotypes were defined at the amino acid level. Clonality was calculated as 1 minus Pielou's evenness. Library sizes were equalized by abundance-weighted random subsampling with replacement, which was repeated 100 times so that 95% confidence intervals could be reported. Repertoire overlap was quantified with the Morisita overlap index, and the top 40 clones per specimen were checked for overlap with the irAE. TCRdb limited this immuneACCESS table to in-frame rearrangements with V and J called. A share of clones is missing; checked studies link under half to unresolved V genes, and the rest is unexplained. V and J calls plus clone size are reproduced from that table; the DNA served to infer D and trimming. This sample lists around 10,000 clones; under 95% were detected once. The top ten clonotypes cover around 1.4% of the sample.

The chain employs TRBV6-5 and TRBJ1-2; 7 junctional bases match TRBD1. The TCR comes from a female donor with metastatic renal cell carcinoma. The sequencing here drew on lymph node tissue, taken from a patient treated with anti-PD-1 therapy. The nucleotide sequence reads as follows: TGTGCCAGCAGTTACGGCGGGACAGCCCTTAATGGCTACACCTTC. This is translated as CASSYGGTALNGYTF.